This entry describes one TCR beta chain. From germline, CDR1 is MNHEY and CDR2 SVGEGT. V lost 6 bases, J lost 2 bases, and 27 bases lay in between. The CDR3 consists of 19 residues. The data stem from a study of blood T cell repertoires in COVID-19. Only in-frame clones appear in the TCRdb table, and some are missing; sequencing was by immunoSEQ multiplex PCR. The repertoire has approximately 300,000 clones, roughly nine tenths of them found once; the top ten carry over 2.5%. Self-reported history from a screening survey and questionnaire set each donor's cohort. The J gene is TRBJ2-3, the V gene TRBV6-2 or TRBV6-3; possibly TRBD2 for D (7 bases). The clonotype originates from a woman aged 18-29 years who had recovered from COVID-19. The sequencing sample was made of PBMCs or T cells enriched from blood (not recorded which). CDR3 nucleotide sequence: TGTGCCAGCAGCCCTCCTGGGGCGGGGGCACTGGTGTTCACAGATACGCAGTATTTT. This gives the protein CASSPPGAGALVFTDTQYF.